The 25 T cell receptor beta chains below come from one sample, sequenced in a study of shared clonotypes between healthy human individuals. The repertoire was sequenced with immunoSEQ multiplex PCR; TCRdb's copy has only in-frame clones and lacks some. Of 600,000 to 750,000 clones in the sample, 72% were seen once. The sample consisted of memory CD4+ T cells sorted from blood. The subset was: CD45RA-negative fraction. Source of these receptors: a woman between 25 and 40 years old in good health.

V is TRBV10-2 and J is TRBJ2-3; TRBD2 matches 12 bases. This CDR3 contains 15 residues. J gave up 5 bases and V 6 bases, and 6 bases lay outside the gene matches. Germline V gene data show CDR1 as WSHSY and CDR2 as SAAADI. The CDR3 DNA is TGCGCCAGCAGCCTAGCGGGAGGGTCAAAAGATACGCAGTATTTT. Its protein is CASSLAGGSKDTQYF.

Here the CDR3 DNA reads TGTGCCAGCAGTGAAGCGGGGTCGTTTGGTTACAGGGCCAATGAAAAACTGTTTTTT. It encodes CASSEAGSFGYRANEKLFF. The chain has TRBV6-1 and TRBJ1-4; TRBD1 is a possible D gene (6 bases). The V and J ends lost 0 bases and 5 bases respectively, with 22 bases between them. Germline-derived CDR1 and CDR2 are MNHNS and SASEGT. This CDR3 is built from 19 residues.

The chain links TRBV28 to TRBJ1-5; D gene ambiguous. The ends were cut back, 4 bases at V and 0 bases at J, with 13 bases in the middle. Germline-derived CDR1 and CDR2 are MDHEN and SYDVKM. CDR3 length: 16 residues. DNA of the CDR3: TGTGCCAGCAGTTCCCCGACCGATGATAGCAATCAGCCCCAGCATTTT. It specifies CASSSPTDDSNQPQHF.

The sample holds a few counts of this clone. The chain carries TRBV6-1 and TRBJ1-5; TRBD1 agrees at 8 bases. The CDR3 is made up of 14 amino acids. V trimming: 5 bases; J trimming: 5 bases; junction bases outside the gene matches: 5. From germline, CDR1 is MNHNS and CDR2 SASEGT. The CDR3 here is CASSNLDRDQPQHF. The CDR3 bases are TGTGCCAGCAGTAACTTGGACAGGGATCAGCCCCAGCATTTT.

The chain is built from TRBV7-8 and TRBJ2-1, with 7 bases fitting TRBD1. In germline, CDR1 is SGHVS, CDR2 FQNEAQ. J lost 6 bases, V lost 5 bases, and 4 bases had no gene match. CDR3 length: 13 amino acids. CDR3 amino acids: CASSKSGGNEQFF. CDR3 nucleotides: TGTGCCAGCAGCAAATCAGGGGGCAATGAGCAGTTCTTC.

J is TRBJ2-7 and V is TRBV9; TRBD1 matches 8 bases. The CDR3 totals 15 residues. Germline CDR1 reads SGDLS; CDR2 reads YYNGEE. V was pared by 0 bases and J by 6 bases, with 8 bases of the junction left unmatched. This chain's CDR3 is CASSVAGRQGSEQYF. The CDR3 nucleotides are TGTGCCAGCAGCGTAGCTGGTCGACAGGGGAGCGAGCAGTACTTC. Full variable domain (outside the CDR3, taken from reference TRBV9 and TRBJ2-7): DSGVTQTPKHLITATGQRVTLRCSPRSGDLSVYWYQQSLDQGLQFLIQYYNGEERAKGNILERFSAQQFPDLHSELNLSSLELGDSALYFCASSVAGRQGSEQYFGPGTRLTVT.

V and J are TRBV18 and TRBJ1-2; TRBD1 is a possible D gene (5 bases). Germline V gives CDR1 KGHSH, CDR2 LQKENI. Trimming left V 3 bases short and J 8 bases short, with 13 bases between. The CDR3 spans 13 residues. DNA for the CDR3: TGTGCCAGCTCACCTGCGGGGGACTGGGGCTACACCTTC. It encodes CASSPAGDWGYTF.

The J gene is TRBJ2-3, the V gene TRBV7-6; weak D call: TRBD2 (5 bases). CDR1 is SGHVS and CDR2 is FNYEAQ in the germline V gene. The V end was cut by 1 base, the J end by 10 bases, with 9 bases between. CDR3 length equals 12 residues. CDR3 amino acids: CASSLGPGSQYF. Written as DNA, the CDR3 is TGTGCCAGCAGCTTAGGGCCGGGATCGCAGTATTTT.

This CDR3 is CASSRGLAGPYEQYF. CDR3 sequence (DNA): TGTGCCAGCAGCCGCGGACTAGCGGGACCCTACGAGCAGTACTTC. The chain recombines TRBV7-9 with TRBJ2-7; TRBD2 matches at 12 bases. Trimming took 5 bases from V and 2 from J; bases not matched to a gene: 4. The CDR3 spans 15 residues. The V gene's germline CDR1 is SEHNR and CDR2 FQNEAQ (reference sequence).

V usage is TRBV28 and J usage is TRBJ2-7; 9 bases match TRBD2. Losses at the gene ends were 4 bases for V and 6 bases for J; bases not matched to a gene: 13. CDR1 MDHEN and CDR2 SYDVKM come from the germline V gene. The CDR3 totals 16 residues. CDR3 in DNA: TGTGCCAGCAGTTCCGATAGCGGGAGAGGGCTCGGCGAGCAGTACTTC. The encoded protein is CASSSDSGRGLGEQYF.

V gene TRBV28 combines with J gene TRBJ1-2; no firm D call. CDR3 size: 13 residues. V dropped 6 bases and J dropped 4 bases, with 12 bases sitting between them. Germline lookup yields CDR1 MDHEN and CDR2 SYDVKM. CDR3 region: CASRPGLSYGYTF. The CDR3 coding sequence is TGTGCCAGCAGACCCGGACTGAGCTATGGCTACACCTTC.

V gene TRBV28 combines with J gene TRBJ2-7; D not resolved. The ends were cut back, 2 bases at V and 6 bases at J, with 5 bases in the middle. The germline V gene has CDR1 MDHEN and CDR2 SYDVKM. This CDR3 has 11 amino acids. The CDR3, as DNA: TGTGCCAGCAGTTTAGTGGGCGAGCAGTACTTC. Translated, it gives CASSLVGEQYF.

The CDR3 DNA reads TGTGCCAGCAGCTTTAGCGGGAGATCGAATGAGCAGTTCTTC. Amino acids: CASSFSGRSNEQFF. The chain has TRBV11-2 and TRBJ2-1; 9 bases are a match to TRBD2. Germline CDR1 and CDR2: SGHAT and FQNNGV. There are 14 residues in the CDR3. V lost 3 bases to trimming and J lost 7 bases; unmatched junction nucleotides: 4.

CDR3 in amino acids: CASSPGTSAYNEQFF. The CDR3 DNA reads as TGTGCCAGTAGTCCCGGGACTAGCGCGTACAATGAGCAGTTCTTC. V gene TRBV19 combines with J gene TRBJ2-1, with 10 bases identical to TRBD2. The CDR3 is 15 amino acids. The trim removed 5 bases at V and 4 bases at J, leaving 5 bases unmatched. Germline loops: CDR1 LNHDA, CDR2 SQIVND (reference sequence).

CDR3 sequence (DNA): TGTGCCAGTAGTACGCTAGCGGGAGGCTTCTCCTACGAGCAGTACTTC. It specifies CASSTLAGGFSYEQYF. The J gene is TRBJ2-7, the V gene TRBV19, with 11 bases matching TRBD2. Unmatched junction bases numbered 5, after V lost 4 bases and J lost 0 bases. From germline, CDR1 is LNHDA and CDR2 SQIVND (reference sequence). This CDR3 is built from 16 residues. The entire variable domain, with the rest obtained from reference TRBV19 and TRBJ2-7, is as follows: DGGITQSPKYLFRKEGQNVTLSCEQNLNHDAMYWYRQDPGQGLRLIYYSQIVNDFQKGDIAEGYSVSREKKESFPLTVTSAQKNPTAFYLCASSTLAGGFSYEQYFGPGTRLTVT.

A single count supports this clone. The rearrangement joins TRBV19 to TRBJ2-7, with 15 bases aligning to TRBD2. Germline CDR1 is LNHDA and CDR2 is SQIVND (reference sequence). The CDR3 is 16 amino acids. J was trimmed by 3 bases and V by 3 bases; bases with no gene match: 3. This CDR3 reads CASSMGLAGGIYEQYF. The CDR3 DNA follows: TGTGCCAGTAGTATGGGACTAGCGGGAGGTATCTACGAGCAGTACTTC.

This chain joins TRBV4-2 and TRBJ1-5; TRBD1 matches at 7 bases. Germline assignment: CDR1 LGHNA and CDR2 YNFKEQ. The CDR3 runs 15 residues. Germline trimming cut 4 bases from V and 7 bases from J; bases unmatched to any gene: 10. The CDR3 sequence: CASSRDGDRDQPQHF. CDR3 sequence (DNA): TGTGCCAGCAGCCGAGACGGTGACAGGGACCAGCCCCAGCATTTT.

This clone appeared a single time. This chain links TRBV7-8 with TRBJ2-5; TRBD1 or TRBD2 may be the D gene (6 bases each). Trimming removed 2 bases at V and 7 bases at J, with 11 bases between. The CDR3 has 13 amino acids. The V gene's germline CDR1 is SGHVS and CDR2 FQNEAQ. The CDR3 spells CASSLRGVRTQYF. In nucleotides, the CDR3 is TGTGCCAGCAGCTTAAGGGGGGTCAGGACCCAGTACTTC. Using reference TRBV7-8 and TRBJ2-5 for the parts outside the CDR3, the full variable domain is GAGVSQSPRYKVAKRGQDVALRCDPISGHVSLFWYQQALGQGPEFLTYFQNEAQLDKSGLPSDRFFAERPEGSVSTLKIQRTQQEDSAVYLCASSLRGVRTQYFGPGTRLLVL.

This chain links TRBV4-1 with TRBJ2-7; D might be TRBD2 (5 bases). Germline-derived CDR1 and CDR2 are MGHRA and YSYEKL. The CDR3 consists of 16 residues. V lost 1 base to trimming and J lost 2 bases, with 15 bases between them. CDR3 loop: CASSQVPPPAAYEQYF. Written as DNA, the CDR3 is TGCGCCAGCAGCCAAGTCCCCCCCCCAGCGGCCTACGAGCAGTACTTC.

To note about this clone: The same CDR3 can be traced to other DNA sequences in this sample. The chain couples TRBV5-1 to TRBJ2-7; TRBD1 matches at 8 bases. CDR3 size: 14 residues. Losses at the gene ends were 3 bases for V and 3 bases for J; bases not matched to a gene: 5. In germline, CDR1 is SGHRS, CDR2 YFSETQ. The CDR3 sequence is CASSSRGQGYEQYF. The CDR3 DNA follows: TGCGCCAGCAGCTCCCGAGGACAGGGCTACGAGCAGTACTTC.

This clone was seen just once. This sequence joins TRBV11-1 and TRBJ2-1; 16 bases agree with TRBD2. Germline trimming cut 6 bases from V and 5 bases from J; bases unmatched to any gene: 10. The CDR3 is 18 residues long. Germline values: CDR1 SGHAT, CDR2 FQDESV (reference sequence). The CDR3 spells CASSYSGTSGRVHNEQFF. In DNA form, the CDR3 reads TGTGCCAGCAGTTATTCCGGGACTAGCGGGAGGGTCCACAATGAGCAGTTCTTC.

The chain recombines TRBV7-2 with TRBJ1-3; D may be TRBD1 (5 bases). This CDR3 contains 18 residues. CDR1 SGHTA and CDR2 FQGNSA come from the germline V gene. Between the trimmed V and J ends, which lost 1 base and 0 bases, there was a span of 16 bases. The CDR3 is CASSLGDGGAASGNTIYF. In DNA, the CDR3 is TGTGCCAGCAGCTTAGGGGACGGTGGCGCAGCCTCTGGAAACACCATATATTTT.

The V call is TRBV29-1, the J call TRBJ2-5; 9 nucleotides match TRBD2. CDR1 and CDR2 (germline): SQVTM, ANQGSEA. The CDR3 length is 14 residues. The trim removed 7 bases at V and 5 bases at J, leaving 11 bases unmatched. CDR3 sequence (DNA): TGCAGCGCCGAGGGCCGACTAGCGGACGAGACCCAGTACTTC. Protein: CSAEGRLADETQYF.

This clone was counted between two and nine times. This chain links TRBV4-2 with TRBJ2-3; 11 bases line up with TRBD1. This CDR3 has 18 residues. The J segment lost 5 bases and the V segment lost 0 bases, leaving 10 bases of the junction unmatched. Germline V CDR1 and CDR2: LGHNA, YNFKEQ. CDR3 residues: CASSQEGRDRGYGDTQYF. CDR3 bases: TGTGCCAGCAGCCAAGAAGGACGGGACAGGGGGTACGGAGATACGCAGTATTTT.

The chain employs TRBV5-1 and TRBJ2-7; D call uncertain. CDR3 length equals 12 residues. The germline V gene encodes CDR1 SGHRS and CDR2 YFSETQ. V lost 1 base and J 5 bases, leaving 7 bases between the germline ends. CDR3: CASSLSLNEQYF. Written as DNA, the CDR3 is TGCGCCAGCAGCTTGAGTCTCAACGAGCAGTACTTC.